This T cell receptor (beta chain) originates from a study of early T cells in non-severe SARS-CoV-2 infection. The wider study: The sequenced material was bulk RNA from unsorted whole blood, and its chains were unpaired. Whole-study results and caveats: VDJdb matching skewed toward anti-spike CD8 responses, missing private and CD4 specificities.

Individual cDNA molecules were tagged with unique molecular identifiers, the study reported. MiXCR, applied by TCRdb to the 5' RACE reads, yields one record per CDR3 protein. The sample includes fewer than 100,000 distinct CDR3 sequences, about 12% seen only once; the top ten take approximately 3.6%. This clonotype was recorded many times. Its antigen is still unknown. CDR1 and CDR2 from the germline V gene are WSHSY and SAAADI. Between the trimmed V and J ends, which lost 8 bases and 7 bases, there was a span of 12 bases. CDR3 length: 11 amino acids. V usage is TRBV10-2 and J usage is TRBJ2-7; possible D gene TRBD1, 5 bases. This receptor was obtained from an adult who was a healthcare worker with PCR-confirmed SARS-CoV-2 infection or an uninfected control (not recorded which). The source material was whole blood. CDR3 amino acids: CASVRDGEQYF. CDR3 sequence (DNA): TGCGCCAGCGTCAGGGATGGGGAGCAGTACTTC.